This TCR beta chain was identified in a study of Graves' ophthalmopathy and Graves' hyperthyroidism. The study recruited hyperthyroidism patients aged 18 to 65 who were newly diagnosed, under 2 months' duration. This CDR3 comprises 13 residues. From germline, CDR1 is LNHNV and CDR2 YYDKDF (reference sequence). A remark on this clonotype: The germline gene is not matched at one end of the junction; a read error may be the cause.

RNA transcripts served as template for amplifying TCR beta CDR3 sequences. An initial RT-PCR round employing HTBI primers preceded a second-round multiplex PCR. MiXCR, applied by TCRdb to the multiplex PCR reads, yields one record per CDR3 protein. The table records over a million distinct CDR3 sequences, about 40% of them present only once. The receptor's source is an adult man with Graves' hyperthyroidism. The sequenced sample was peripheral blood or thyroid tissue (not recorded which). This chain joins TRBV15 and TRBJ1-5, with 8 nucleotides matching TRBD1. The CDR3 loop is CAASRTGTQPQHF. Written as DNA, the CDR3 is TGTGCCGCCAGCAGGACAGGGACTCAGCCCCAGCATTTT.